The 3 T cell receptor beta chains reported below all come from one sample, sequenced in a study of shared clonotypes between healthy human individuals. Measured with immunoSEQ multiplex PCR; TCRdb has only the in-frame clones, and not every one. The table has 550,000 to 650,000 clones, 96% seen once. In the naive CD8 group, cells lacked CD45RO and were positively selected for CCR7, so terminally differentiated effector memory CD45RA+ cells were left out. The sample taken for sequencing was naive CD8+ T cells sorted from blood. These receptors all come from a woman aged 25-40 years in good health.

J is TRBJ2-3 and V is TRBV7-2; D gene uncertain. Between the trimmed V and J ends, which lost 5 bases and 4 bases, there was a span of 10 bases. Germline loops: CDR1 SGHTA, CDR2 FQGNSA. The CDR3 runs 13 residues. In nucleotides, the CDR3 is TGTGCCAGCAGCCTTAATCCTCCAGATACGCAGTATTTT. Translated, it gives CASSLNPPDTQYF.

V and J are TRBV25-1 and TRBJ2-3; 7 nucleotides match TRBD2. CDR3 length: 15 amino acids. The germline CDR1 and CDR2 sequences are MGHDK and SYGVNS. V gave up 5 bases and J gave up 5 bases; unmatched junction bases: 10. Here the CDR3 reads CASSPTSAVVDTQYF. The DNA for the CDR3 is TGTGCCAGCAGTCCAACTAGCGCGGTGGTAGATACGCAGTATTTT.

The rearrangement uses TRBV7-9 and TRBJ2-2, with unresolved D. The CDR3 is made up of 15 amino acids. V was pared by 6 bases and J by 0 bases, with 11 bases between. Germline loops: CDR1 SEHNR, CDR2 FQNEAQ (reference sequence). CDR3 protein: CASSIIDSNTGELFF. In DNA, the CDR3 is TGTGCCAGCAGTATCATTGACTCGAACACCGGGGAGCTGTTTTTT.